What follows are 2 T cell receptor beta chains derived from one specimen sequenced in a study of T-cell memory formation after mild COVID-19. TCRdb redid the calling of the 5' RACE reads with MiXCR, one entry per CDR3 protein. Of approximately 300,000 distinct CDR3 sequences listed, 8% to 9% are singletons. Sequencing input: PBMCs or a T cell subset sorted from them (not recorded which). All receptors come from a young man who had mild COVID-19 (a few samples of this study predate the infection). Cell type and time point are not known.

This clonotype was recorded at least ten times. The J gene is TRBJ2-1, the V gene TRBV5-1; 9 bases agree with TRBD2. The trim removed 4 bases at V and 7 bases at J, leaving 9 bases unmatched. The CDR3 spans 15 residues. Germline V lookup: CDR1 SGHRS, CDR2 YFSETQ. The CDR3 loop is CASSGRTSEGNEQFF. The CDR3 nucleotides are TGCGCCAGCAGCGGAAGGACTAGCGAGGGGAATGAGCAGTTCTTC.

The chain links TRBV6-5 to TRBJ1-1; tentatively, D is TRBD1 (5 bases). Germline V gives CDR1 MNHEY, CDR2 SVGAGI. This CDR3 has 15 amino acids. V was shortened by 0 bases and J by 5 bases, with 13 bases between the two germline ends. The CDR3 is CASSYSNPGGTEAFF. CDR3 nucleotide sequence: TGTGCCAGCAGTTACTCGAACCCGGGGGGGACTGAAGCTTTCTTT.